These T cell receptor beta chains were read from a single sample in a study of blood T cells in healthy people across ages. TCRdb re-derived calls from the 5' RACE reads in MiXCR, one entry per CDR3 protein. The sample carries about 1 million distinct CDR3 sequences, around 43% recorded once. The sample was blood. These receptors were taken from an older woman in good health. CDR3s include the opening cysteine and the closing phenylalanine or tryptophan. Size tells how often a clone was seen (once, few, many) or the class of an expanded clone, and some rows leave it out.

clone_size: NA
v_call: TRBV6-5
cdr3_aa: CASSYTTSGIPDTQYF

clone_size: few
v_call: TRBV12-3/TRBV12-4
cdr3_aa: CASATRDNYNEQFF

clone_size: few
v_call: TRBV6-2/TRBV6-3
cdr3_aa: CASSYSSSGSKDEQFF

clone_size: few
v_call: TRBV20-1
cdr3_aa: CSARLPGQYNSPLHF

clone_size: NA
v_call: TRBV24-1
cdr3_aa: CATYPGLKLNEQYF

clone_size: few
v_call: TRBV7-9
cdr3_aa: CASSLGQVMNTEAFF

clone_size: NA
v_call: TRBV20-1
cdr3_aa: CSARRTSPNEQFF

clone_size: NA
v_call: TRBV7-9
cdr3_aa: CASSRGPKEAFF

clone_size: NA
v_call: TRBV6-1
cdr3_aa: CASSKVAGGAYEQYF

clone_size: NA
v_call: TRBV5-4
cdr3_aa: CASSFIGGVGANVLTF

clone_size: NA
v_call: TRBV2
cdr3_aa: CASSGEMGYEAFF

clone_size: NA
v_call: TRBV5-1
cdr3_aa: CASRYRTGVYEQYF

clone_size: few
v_call: TRBV6-2/TRBV6-3
cdr3_aa: CASSYGASGTYEQYF

clone_size: few
v_call: TRBV20-1
cdr3_aa: CSARDLSASGRYSYEQYF

clone_size: NA
v_call: TRBV29-1
cdr3_aa: CSVVRGSGTQYF

clone_size: few
v_call: TRBV20-1
cdr3_aa: CSASFGTGVETQYF

clone_size: NA
v_call: TRBV10-2
cdr3_aa: CASRSKGQGANTGELFF

clone_size: NA
v_call: TRBV4-1
cdr3_aa: CASSPWDGAMNTEAFF

clone_size: NA
v_call: TRBV29-1
cdr3_aa: CSVEASSGSYNEQFF

clone_size: many
v_call: TRBV5-1
cdr3_aa: CASRIDQETQYF

clone_size: NA
v_call: TRBV19
cdr3_aa: CASSLTDRSGYEQYF

clone_size: NA
v_call: TRBV20-1
cdr3_aa: CSASGTGGLEHKETQYF

clone_size: few
v_call: TRBV7-9
cdr3_aa: CASSLGRREVDNEQFF

clone_size: NA
v_call: TRBV6-2/TRBV6-3
cdr3_aa: CASAAGTRGLDSYNEQFF

clone_size: few
v_call: TRBV7-6
cdr3_aa: CASSFPQTGGRADTQYF

clone_size: many
v_call: TRBV29-1
cdr3_aa: CSVGRTVYEQYF

clone_size: NA
v_call: TRBV27
cdr3_aa: CASSVYNEQYF

clone_size: NA
v_call: TRBV5-1
cdr3_aa: CATSATEPHNSPLHF

clone_size: few
v_call: TRBV24-1
cdr3_aa: CATSGLPRGPQETQYF

clone_size: NA
v_call: TRBV29-1
cdr3_aa: CSVVIGPDNEKLFF

clone_size: NA
v_call: TRBV6-6
cdr3_aa: CASGRGGSGNTIYF

clone_size: few
v_call: TRBV29-1
cdr3_aa: CSVGVSGYEQYF

clone_size: many
v_call: TRBV14
cdr3_aa: CASSPPGRLRDTQYF

clone_size: NA
v_call: TRBV11-2
cdr3_aa: CASSLEPYYEQFF

clone_size: many
v_call: TRBV10-3
cdr3_aa: CAISESRDNAYEQYF

clone_size: NA
v_call: TRBV7-9
cdr3_aa: CASSPPGQGNNSPLHF

clone_size: NA
v_call: TRBV9
cdr3_aa: CASSVAGLFNEKLFF

clone_size: few
v_call: TRBV3-1
cdr3_aa: CASSQQRKLAGAYEQYF

clone_size: NA
v_call: TRBV13
cdr3_aa: CASSLGGERNYGYTF

clone_size: NA
v_call: TRBV10-3
cdr3_aa: CAISEGKDSYEQYF

clone_size: NA
v_call: TRBV15
cdr3_aa: CATSDGRTSTDTQYF

clone_size: NA
v_call: TRBV7-6
cdr3_aa: CASSKGLESSYNEQYF

clone_size: NA
v_call: TRBV7-2
cdr3_aa: CASSLRPLAGGGNEQFF

clone_size: few
v_call: TRBV11-2
cdr3_aa: CASSGTVHTEAFF

clone_size: few
v_call: TRBV4-2
cdr3_aa: CASSQDRGARTEAFF

clone_size: NA
v_call: TRBV3-1
cdr3_aa: CASRQDLSTDTQYF

clone_size: NA
v_call: TRBV10-3
cdr3_aa: CAISESTSLGYTF

clone_size: NA
v_call: TRBV20-1
cdr3_aa: CSARDAQGAQETQYF

clone_size: NA
v_call: TRBV6-5
cdr3_aa: CASGHRLAGTETQFF

clone_size: NA
v_call: TRBV29-1
cdr3_aa: CSVEGLAGGHSSYNEQFF

clone_size: NA
v_call: TRBV29-1
cdr3_aa: CSVAVLVQETQYF

clone_size: once
v_call: TRBV7-9
cdr3_aa: CASSLDGGPHQEIQYF

clone_size: once
v_call: TRBV7-9
cdr3_aa: CASSAQGSSYNSPLHF

clone_size: few
v_call: TRBV6-5
cdr3_aa: CASSYYIGRANEQFF

clone_size: NA
v_call: TRBV6-1
cdr3_aa: CASSSRDRGQFGYTF

clone_size: NA
v_call: TRBV4-2
cdr3_aa: CASSQDPSGSADTQYF

clone_size: NA
v_call: TRBV2
cdr3_aa: CASKGVRQADQPQHF

clone_size: NA
v_call: TRBV3-1
cdr3_aa: CASSQLTPGTQFF

clone_size: NA
v_call: TRBV6-5
cdr3_aa: CASSMIQAFF

clone_size: NA
v_call: TRBV3-1
cdr3_aa: CASSQPVGLAGRVQFF